This passage covers 17 T cell receptor beta chains from one sample sequenced in a study of identical twins' blood T cells. MiXCR, run by TCRdb on the 5' RACE reads, gives a single entry per CDR3 protein. This table has about 370,000 distinct CDR3 sequences, about 28% appearing once. Source material: PBMCs. The origin of the receptors is a woman aged 18 to 50 in good health.

DNA of the CDR3: TGCAGTGCTAGGGGACCGGGGTTCCAGCCCCAGTATTTT. Its protein product is CSARGPGFQPQYF. The V and J genes are TRBV20-1 and TRBJ1-5; D tentatively reads TRBD1 or TRBD2 (5 bases each). With the DNA end fitting TRBJ2-3 better, the J assignment may be wrong. The CDR3 contains 13 residues. The germline V gene has CDR1 DFQATT and CDR2 SNEGSKA (reference sequence).

This sequence joins TRBV11-2 and TRBJ2-5, with TRBD2 matching over 8 bases. CDR3 size: 16 residues. Germline V lookup: CDR1 SGHAT, CDR2 FQNNGV. V lost 1 base and J lost 5; bases outside the gene matches: 9. The chain's CDR3 is CASSLVGGLAGETQYF. CDR3 in DNA: TGTGCCAGCAGCTTAGTTGGAGGTCTAGCGGGCGAGACCCAGTACTTC.

This clonotype was seen a few times. The rearrangement uses TRBV20-1 and TRBJ2-1, with D maybe TRBD2 (6 bases). Trimming removed 0 bases at V and 4 bases at J, with 13 bases between. The CDR3 consists of 15 residues. Germline CDR1 is DFQATT and CDR2 is SNEGSKA (reference sequence). DNA of the CDR3: TGCAGTGCTAGAGATCCCCTAGCGAGTTACAATGAGCAGTTCTTC. The encoded protein is CSARDPLASYNEQFF.

Ten or more counts support this clonotype. V usage is TRBV11-2 and J usage is TRBJ2-7; D is unresolved. Germline CDR1 and CDR2: SGHAT and FQNNGV. V lost 1 base and J lost 0, with 7 bases in between. The CDR3 runs 14 residues. For the CDR3, the DNA is TGTGCCAGCAGCTTAGGGGTGGGCTCCTACGAGCAGTACTTC. Protein product: CASSLGVGSYEQYF.

Only a few counts were recorded for this clonotype. J is TRBJ2-1 and V is TRBV19; D is perhaps TRBD2 (6 bases). The CDR3 has 16 residues. Trimming left V 8 bases short and J 8 bases short, with 25 bases between. Looked up from germline, CDR1 is LNHDA and CDR2 is SQIVND (reference sequence). The CDR3 reads CASGGTREASGDEQFF. CDR3 DNA: TGTGCCAGTGGGGGTACGAGGGAGGCATCGGGGGATGAGCAGTTCTTC.

This clonotype was found once. The chain has TRBV19 and TRBJ1-2, with TRBD1 matching over 9 bases. After removal of 7 bases from V and 7 bases from J, the junction contained 7 bases not matched to a gene. Germline CDR1 is LNHDA and CDR2 is SQIVND (reference sequence). This CDR3 is 13 amino acids long. The CDR3 reads CASNAHRGLGYTF. Written as DNA, the CDR3 is TGTGCCAGTAACGCCCACAGGGGGCTTGGCTACACCTTC.

This clonotype was seen only a few times. The chain is built from TRBV20-1 and TRBJ1-1; D gene unclear. CDR1 is DFQATT and CDR2 is SNEGSKA in the germline V gene (reference sequence). The germline V and J ends were trimmed by 6 bases and 4 bases, with 15 bases remaining between them. The CDR3 spans 13 residues. The CDR3 protein is CSASTPVATEAFF. The CDR3 DNA reads TGCAGTGCCAGCACACCGGTAGCCACTGAAGCTTTCTTT.

Ten or more counts support this clonotype. CDR3 nucleotides: TGTGCCAGCATACGGACAGCAAGGCGTAGCAATCAGCCCCAGCATTTT. Protein product: CASIRTARRSNQPQHF. The chain carries TRBV6-4 and TRBJ1-5, with D perhaps TRBD1 (6 bases). This CDR3 is built from 16 residues. V was pared by 7 bases and J by 0 bases, with 16 bases between. Looked up from germline, CDR1 is MRHNA and CDR2 is SNTAGT.

This clonotype was counted between two and nine times. The genes are TRBV6-5 and TRBJ2-1; possible D gene TRBD2, 6 bases. Germline lookup yields CDR1 MNHEY and CDR2 SVGAGI. This CDR3 is 15 amino acids long. V gave up 4 bases and J gave up 1 base, with 11 bases separating them. In nucleotides, the CDR3 is TGTGCCAGCAGTTTACACGGGAGTTCCTACAATGAGCAGTTCTTC. Translated, it gives CASSLHGSSYNEQFF.

This clonotype was detected only a few times. In DNA, the CDR3 is TGTGCCAGCAGCCAAACATCGAACACTGAAGCTTTCTTT. Amino acid sequence: CASSQTSNTEAFF. V and J are TRBV3-1 and TRBJ1-1; D gene unclear. CDR1 and CDR2 (germline): LGHDT, YNNKEL (reference sequence). CDR3 size: 13 residues. V lost 2 bases and J 1 base, leaving 5 bases between the germline ends.

This chain joins TRBV10-3 and TRBJ2-4; D is undetermined. Between the trimmed V and J ends, which lost 3 bases and 9 bases, there was a span of 12 bases. This CDR3 comprises 13 residues. Germline V lookup: CDR1 ENHRY, CDR2 SYGVKD. The CDR3 DNA reads as TGTGCCATCAGTGACTATCTAGGTACCATTCAGTACTTC. It codes for CAISDYLGTIQYF.

Only a few counts were recorded for this clonotype. The chain carries TRBV20-1 and TRBJ1-2; the D gene is possibly TRBD1 (5 bases). CDR1 and CDR2 (germline): DFQATT, SNEGSKA (reference sequence). The CDR3 length is 12 residues. Trimming removed 1 base from V and 8 bases from J, with 11 bases in between. CDR3 in amino acids: CSARVQGEGYTF. The CDR3 DNA sequence: TGCAGTGCTAGAGTCCAGGGCGAGGGCTACACCTTC.

As concerns this clonotype: A much larger clone is a single base away; this may be a read error. This chain connects TRBV29-1 to TRBJ1-1; the match to TRBD1 covers 10 bases. Germline loops: CDR1 SQVTM, CDR2 ANQGSEA. There are 13 residues in the CDR3. The CDR3 region is CSAEGQGITGAFF. As DNA, the CDR3 is TGCAGCGCCGAGGGACAGGGGATCACTGGAGCTTTCTTT.

The sample holds one count of this clonotype. Without the conserved terminal phenylalanine or tryptophan, this CDR3 likely stems from a read error. The chain is built from TRBV20-1 and TRBJ1-1; TRBD1 might be the D (5 bases). This CDR3 contains 15 residues. Germline assignment: CDR1 DFQATT and CDR2 SNEGSKA (reference sequence). The DNA of the CDR3 is TGCAGCGCTAGAACCGGGGCAACTGGGGGCACTGAAGCTTTCCTT. As protein: CSARTGATGGTEAFL.

This clonotype has only a few counts. The chain carries TRBV9 and TRBJ2-1, with 8 bases aligning to TRBD2. CDR3 length equals 18 residues. The J segment lost 2 bases and the V segment lost 4 bases, leaving 14 bases of the junction unmatched. Germline V gene lookup returns CDR1 SGDLS and CDR2 YYNGEE. The CDR3, as DNA: TGTGCCAGCAGCTCCCACCATCTCACTAGCGGAGCCTACAATGAGCAGTTCTTC. Amino acid sequence: CASSSHHLTSGAYNEQFF.

In this sample, this clonotype turned up a few times. A junction end diverges from the germline sequence, so it may reflect a read error. The chain combines TRBV11-2 with TRBJ2-1; no reliable D call. This CDR3 has 13 amino acids. In germline, CDR1 is SGHAT, CDR2 FQNNGV. CDR3 DNA: TGTGCCAGCAGCTTAGATCCCCTAGGCGGTCCGCTCTTC. Its protein product is CASSLDPLGGPLF.

About this clonotype itself: The junction departs from the called germline gene at one end, perhaps through a read error. The chain carries TRBV18 and TRBJ2-3, with 9 bases fitting TRBD2. CDR1 is KGHSH, CDR2 LQKENI, per germline. CDR3 size: 15 residues. The CDR3 coding sequence is TGTACCAGCTCACCAACTAGCGGGAGCACAGATACGCAGTATTTT. Its protein product is CTSSPTSGSTDTQYF.